Shown below are 8 T cell receptor beta chains from a single sample sequenced in a study of cytomegalovirus exposure and HLA in healthy donors. The study ran its PCR with 60 Vbeta and 13 Jbeta primers. Profiled with immunoSEQ multiplex PCR; TCRdb holds only in-frame clones, not every one. The data contain roughly 290,000 clones, approximately 80% of them singletons. The source material was PBMCs. Every receptor here comes from a girl aged 2-10 years in good health and CMV-seronegative.

The chain employs TRBV4-2 and TRBJ2-3, with 10 nucleotides matching TRBD2. The CDR3 loop spans 18 amino acids. V shed 5 bases, J shed 0 bases, and the junction held 11 bases outside the gene matches. Germline V gene sequence: CDR1 LGHNA, CDR2 YNFKEQ. Here the CDR3 reads CASSSRAGGDTSTDTQYF. The CDR3 DNA follows: TGTGCCAGCAGCTCCCGAGCGGGGGGGGATACTAGCACAGATACGCAGTATTTT.

V usage is TRBV28 and J usage is TRBJ2-7; the D is unclear. Trimming took off 1 base at V and 4 bases at J, with 8 bases between the two ends. CDR3 length: 13 amino acids. Germline CDR1 reads MDHEN; CDR2 reads SYDVKM. CDR3 nucleotide sequence: TGTGCCAGCAGTTTATACTCCATTTACGAGCAGTACTTC. Translation: CASSLYSIYEQYF.

This rearrangement joins TRBV27 to TRBJ2-1, with a weak D call TRBD1 (6 bases). CDR1 is MNHEY and CDR2 is SMNVEV in the germline V gene (reference sequence). This CDR3 region has 13 residues. V lost 6 bases, J lost 4 bases, and 10 bases lay in between. The CDR3: CASRPTGYNEQFF. The CDR3 DNA follows: TGTGCCAGCAGACCGACAGGTTACAATGAGCAGTTCTTC.

V gene TRBV30 combines with J gene TRBJ2-5, with D perhaps matching TRBD2 (5 bases). V dropped 4 bases and J dropped 5 bases, with 17 bases sitting between them. There are 14 residues in the CDR3. In germline, CDR1 is GTSNPN, CDR2 SVGIG (reference sequence). Here the CDR3 DNA reads TGTGCCTGGAAGGCCGACTACTCATGGGAGACCCAGTACTTC. The encoded protein is CAWKADYSWETQYF.

The rearrangement joins TRBV6-7 to TRBJ2-7; D might be TRBD1 (5 bases). TRBV6-7 falls under the ORF class, with uncertain function. This CDR3 contains 16 residues. Trimming took off 2 bases at V and 0 bases at J, with 14 bases between the two ends. CDR3 sequence (DNA): TGTGCCAGCAGTTACACCAGGGTCTCTAGCTCCTACGAGCAGTACTTC. Protein: CASSYTRVSSSYEQYF.

The chain uses TRBV21-1 and TRBJ1-1; the table assigns TRBD1, which was not confirmed against the DNA. TRBV21-1 is classified as a pseudogene. This CDR3 has 16 amino acids. CDR3 residues: CASSTKTGPLNSEAFF. The CDR3, as DNA: TGTGCCAGCAGCACTAAGACAGGGCCATTGAACTCTGAAGCTTTCTTT.

This chain uses TRBV10-1 with TRBJ2-5; 7 bases agree with TRBD2. The germline gives CDR1 WNHNN, CDR2 SYGVQD (reference sequence). CDR3 length: 16 residues. Unmatched junction bases numbered 7, after V lost 2 bases and J lost 1 base. The CDR3 region has the DNA TGCGCCAGCAGTGAGACCTTAGCGGGTGGCCAAGAGACCCAGTACTTC. It translates to CASSETLAGGQETQYF.

The V call is TRBV5-1, the J call TRBJ2-5; the D gene is possibly TRBD2 (5 bases). The V end lost 4 bases, the J end lost 5 bases, and 15 bases lay between the germline ends. The CDR3 sequence is 14 residues long. CDR1 is SGHRS, CDR2 YFSETQ, per germline. The CDR3 protein is CASSRGSDVETQYF. The CDR3 DNA is TGCGCCAGCAGCCGGGGATCGGACGTGGAGACCCAGTACTTC. Drawing the rest from reference TRBV5-1 and TRBJ2-5, the complete variable domain is KAGVTQTPRYLIKTRGQQVTLSCSPISGHRSVSWYQQTPGQGLQFLFEYFSETQRNKGNFPGRFSGRQFSNSRSEMNVSTLELGDSALYLCASSRGSDVETQYFGPGTRLLVL.